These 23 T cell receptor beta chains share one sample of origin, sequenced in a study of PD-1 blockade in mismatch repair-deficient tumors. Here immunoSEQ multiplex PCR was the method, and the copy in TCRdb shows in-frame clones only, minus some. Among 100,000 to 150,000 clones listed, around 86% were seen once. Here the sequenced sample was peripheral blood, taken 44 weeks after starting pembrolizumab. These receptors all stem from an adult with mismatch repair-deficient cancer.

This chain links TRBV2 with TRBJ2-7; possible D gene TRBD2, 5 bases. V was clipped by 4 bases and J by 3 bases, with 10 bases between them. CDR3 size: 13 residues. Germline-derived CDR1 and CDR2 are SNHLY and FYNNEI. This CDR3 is CASSGPGNYEQYF. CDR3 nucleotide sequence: TGTGCCAGCAGTGGACCGGGAAACTACGAGCAGTACTTC. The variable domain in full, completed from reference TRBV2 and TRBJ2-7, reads EPEVTQTPSHQVTQMGQEVILRCVPISNHLYFYWYRQILGQKVEFLVSFYNNEISEKSEIFDDQFSVERPDGSNFTLKIRSTKLEDSAMYFCASSGPGNYEQYFGPGTRLTVT.

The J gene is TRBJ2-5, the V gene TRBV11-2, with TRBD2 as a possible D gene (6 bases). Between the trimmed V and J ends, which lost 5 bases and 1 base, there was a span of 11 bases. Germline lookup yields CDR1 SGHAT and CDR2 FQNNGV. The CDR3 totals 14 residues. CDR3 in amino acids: CASSPPLAQETQYF. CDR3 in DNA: TGTGCCAGCAGCCCCCCACTAGCCCAAGAGACCCAGTACTTC.

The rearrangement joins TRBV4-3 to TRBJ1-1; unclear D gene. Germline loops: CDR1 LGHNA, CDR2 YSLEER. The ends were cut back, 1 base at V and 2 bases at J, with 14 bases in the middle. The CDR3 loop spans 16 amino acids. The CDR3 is CASSQGPVRTNTEAFF. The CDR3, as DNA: TGCGCCAGCAGCCAAGGACCCGTCAGGACTAACACTGAAGCTTTCTTT.

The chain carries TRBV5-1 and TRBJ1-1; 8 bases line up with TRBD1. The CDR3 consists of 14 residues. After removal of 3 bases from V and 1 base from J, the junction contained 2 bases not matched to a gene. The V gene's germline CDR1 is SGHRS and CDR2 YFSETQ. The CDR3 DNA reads TGCGCCAGCAGCTCCGGACAGGGGAACACTGAAGCTTTCTTT. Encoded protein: CASSSGQGNTEAFF.

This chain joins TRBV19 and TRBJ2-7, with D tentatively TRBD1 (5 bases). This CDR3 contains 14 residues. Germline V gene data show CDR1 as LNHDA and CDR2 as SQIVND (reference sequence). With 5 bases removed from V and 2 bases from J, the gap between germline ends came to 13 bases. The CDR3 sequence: CASSSQVGTYEQYF. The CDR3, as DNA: TGTGCCAGTAGTTCACAGGTGGGAACCTACGAGCAGTACTTC.

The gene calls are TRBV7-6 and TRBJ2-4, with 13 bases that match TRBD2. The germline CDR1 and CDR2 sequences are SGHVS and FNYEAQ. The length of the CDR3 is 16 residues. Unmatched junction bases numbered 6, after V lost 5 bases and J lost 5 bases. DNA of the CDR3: TGTGCCAGCAGCCGTGGGACTAGCGGGGCCGAAAACATTCAGTACTTC. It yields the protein CASSRGTSGAENIQYF.

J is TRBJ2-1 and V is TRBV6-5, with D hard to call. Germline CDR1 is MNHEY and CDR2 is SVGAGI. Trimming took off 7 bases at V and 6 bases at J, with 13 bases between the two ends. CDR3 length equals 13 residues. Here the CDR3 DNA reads TGTGCCAGCACCACGGATCCGTTCAATGAGCAGTTCTTC. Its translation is CASTTDPFNEQFF.

The CDR3 DNA reads TGTGCCAGCAGCAGGACAGTCAATCAGCCCCAGCATTTT. Amino acids: CASSRTVNQPQHF. The chain is built from TRBV6-5 and TRBJ1-5, with TRBD1 as a possible D gene (6 bases). From germline, CDR1 is MNHEY and CDR2 SVGAGI. V lost 6 bases and J 3 bases, leaving 9 bases between the germline ends. The CDR3 totals 13 residues.

The CDR3 reads CASSLVLGGNYEQYF. CDR3 nucleotide sequence: TGTGCCAGCAGCTTAGTTTTGGGGGGAAACTACGAGCAGTACTTC. This chain uses TRBV7-9 with TRBJ2-7; D perhaps matches TRBD2 (6 bases). This CDR3 is 15 amino acids long. The V end was cut by 1 base, the J end by 3 bases, with 13 bases between. Germline-derived CDR1 and CDR2 are SEHNR and FQNEAQ (reference sequence).

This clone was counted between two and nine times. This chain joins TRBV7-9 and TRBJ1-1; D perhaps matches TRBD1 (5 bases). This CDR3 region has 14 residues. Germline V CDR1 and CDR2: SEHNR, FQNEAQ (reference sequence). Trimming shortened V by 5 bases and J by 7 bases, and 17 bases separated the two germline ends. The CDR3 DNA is TGTGCCAGCAGCAGAACGGGTGGGGCGGGTGAAGCTTTCTTT. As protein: CASSRTGGAGEAFF. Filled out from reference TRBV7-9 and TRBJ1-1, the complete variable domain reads DTGVSQNPRHKITKRGQNVTFRCDPISEHNRLYWYRQTLGQGPEFLTYFQNEAQLEKSRLLSDRFSAERPKGSFSTLEIQRTEQGDSAMYLCASSRTGGAGEAFFGQGTRLTVV.

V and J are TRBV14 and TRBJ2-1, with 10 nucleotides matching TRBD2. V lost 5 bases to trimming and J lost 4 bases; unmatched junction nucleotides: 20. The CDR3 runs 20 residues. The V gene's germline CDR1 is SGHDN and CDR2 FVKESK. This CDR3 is CASSNRAGGVHSMIYNEQFF. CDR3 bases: TGTGCCAGCAGCAACCGAGCGGGAGGGGTCCACTCCATGATTTACAATGAGCAGTTCTTC.

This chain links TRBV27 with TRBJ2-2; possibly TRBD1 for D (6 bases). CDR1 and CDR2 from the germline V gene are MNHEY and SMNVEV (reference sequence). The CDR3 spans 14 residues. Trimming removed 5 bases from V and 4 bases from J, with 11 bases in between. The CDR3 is CASSPYRVTGELFF. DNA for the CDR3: TGTGCCAGCAGTCCCTACAGGGTCACCGGGGAGCTGTTTTTT.

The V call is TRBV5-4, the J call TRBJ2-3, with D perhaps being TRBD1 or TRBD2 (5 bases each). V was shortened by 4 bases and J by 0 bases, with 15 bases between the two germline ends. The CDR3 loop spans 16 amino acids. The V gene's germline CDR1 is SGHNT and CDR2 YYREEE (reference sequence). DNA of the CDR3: TGTGCCAGCAGCCAAGAGGGGTCCGGGAGCACAGATACGCAGTATTTT. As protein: CASSQEGSGSTDTQYF.

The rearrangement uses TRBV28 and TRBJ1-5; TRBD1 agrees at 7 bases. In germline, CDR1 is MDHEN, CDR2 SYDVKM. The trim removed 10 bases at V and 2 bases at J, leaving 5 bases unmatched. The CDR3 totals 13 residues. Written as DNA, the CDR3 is TGTGCCATCCCAGGGACAGGCAATCAGCCCCAGCATTTT. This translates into CAIPGTGNQPQHF.

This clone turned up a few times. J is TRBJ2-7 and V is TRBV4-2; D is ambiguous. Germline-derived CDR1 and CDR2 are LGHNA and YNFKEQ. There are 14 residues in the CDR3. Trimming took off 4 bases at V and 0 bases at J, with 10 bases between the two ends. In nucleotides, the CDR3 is TGTGCCAGCAGCCTGGGCAGGAGCTCCTACGAGCAGTACTTC. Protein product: CASSLGRSSYEQYF.

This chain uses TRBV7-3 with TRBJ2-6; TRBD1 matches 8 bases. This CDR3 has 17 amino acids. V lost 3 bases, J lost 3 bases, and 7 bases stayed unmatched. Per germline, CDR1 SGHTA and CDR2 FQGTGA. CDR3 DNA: TGTGCCAGCAGCTTGAGGACAGGGCCTGGTGGGGCCAACGTCCTGACTTTC. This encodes CASSLRTGPGGANVLTF.

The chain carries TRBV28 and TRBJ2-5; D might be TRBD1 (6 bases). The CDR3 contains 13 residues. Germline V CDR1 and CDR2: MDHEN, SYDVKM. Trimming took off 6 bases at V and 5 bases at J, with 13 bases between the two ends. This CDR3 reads CASRSGAYETQYF. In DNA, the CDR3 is TGTGCCAGCAGATCAGGGGCGTACGAGACCCAGTACTTC.

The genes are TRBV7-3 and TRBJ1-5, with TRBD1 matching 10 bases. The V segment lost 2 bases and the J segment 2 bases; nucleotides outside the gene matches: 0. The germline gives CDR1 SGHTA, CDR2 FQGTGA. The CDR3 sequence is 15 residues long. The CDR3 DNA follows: TGTGCCAGCAGCTTAGGGACAGGGGGCAATCAGCCCCAGCATTTT. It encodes CASSLGTGGNQPQHF.

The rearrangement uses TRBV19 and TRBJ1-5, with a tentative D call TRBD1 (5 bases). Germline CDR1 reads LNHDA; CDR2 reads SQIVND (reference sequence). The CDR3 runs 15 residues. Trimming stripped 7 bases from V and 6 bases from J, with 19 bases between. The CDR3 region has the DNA TGTGCCAGTACCGTCGGGGGGGGTAAGGGTCAGCCCCAGCATTTT. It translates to CASTVGGGKGQPQHF.

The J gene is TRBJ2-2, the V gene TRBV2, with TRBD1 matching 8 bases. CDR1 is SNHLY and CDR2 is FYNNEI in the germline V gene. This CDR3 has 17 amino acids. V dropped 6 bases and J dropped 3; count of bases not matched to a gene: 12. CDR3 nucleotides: TGTGCCAGCAGCCGGCGGACGACAGGGGAGGACACCGGGGAGCTGTTTTTT. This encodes CASSRRTTGEDTGELFF.

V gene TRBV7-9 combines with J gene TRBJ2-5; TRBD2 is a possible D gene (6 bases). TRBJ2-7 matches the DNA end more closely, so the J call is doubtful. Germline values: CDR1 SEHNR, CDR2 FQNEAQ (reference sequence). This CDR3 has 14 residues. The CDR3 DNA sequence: TGTGCCAGCAGCTTAGGATTCGGGAGCTACGAGCAGTACTTC. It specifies CASSLGFGSYEQYF.

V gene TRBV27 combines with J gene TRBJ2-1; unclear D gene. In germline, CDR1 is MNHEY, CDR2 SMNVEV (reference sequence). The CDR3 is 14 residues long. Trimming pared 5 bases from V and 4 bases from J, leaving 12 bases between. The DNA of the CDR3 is TGTGCCAGCAGTCTACAAACAACTTACAATGAGCAGTTCTTC. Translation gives CASSLQTTYNEQFF.

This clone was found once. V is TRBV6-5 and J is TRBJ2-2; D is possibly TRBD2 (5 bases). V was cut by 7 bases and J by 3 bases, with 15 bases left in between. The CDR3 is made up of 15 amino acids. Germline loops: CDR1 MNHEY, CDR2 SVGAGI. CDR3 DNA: TGTGCCAGCACCCTACTAGGTCCGGACACCGGGGAGCTGTTTTTT. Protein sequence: CASTLLGPDTGELFF.